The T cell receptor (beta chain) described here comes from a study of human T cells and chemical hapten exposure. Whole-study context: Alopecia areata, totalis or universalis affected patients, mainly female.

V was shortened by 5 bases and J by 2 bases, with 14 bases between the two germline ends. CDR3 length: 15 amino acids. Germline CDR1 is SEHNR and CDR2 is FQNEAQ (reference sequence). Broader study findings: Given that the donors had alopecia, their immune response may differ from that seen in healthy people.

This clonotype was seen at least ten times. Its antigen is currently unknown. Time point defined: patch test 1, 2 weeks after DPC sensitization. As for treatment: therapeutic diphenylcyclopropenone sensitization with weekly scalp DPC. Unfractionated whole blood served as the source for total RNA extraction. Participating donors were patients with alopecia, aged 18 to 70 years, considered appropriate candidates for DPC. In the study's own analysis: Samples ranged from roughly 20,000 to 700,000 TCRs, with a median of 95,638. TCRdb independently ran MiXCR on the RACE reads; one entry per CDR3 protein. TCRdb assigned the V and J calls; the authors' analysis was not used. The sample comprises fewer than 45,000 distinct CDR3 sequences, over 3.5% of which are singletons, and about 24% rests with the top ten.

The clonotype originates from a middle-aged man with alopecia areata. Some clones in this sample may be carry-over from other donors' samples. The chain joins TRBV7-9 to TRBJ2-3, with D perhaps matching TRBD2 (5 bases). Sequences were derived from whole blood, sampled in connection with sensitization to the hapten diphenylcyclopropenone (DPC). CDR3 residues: CASSRRYSNTDTQYF. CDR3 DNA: TGTGCCAGCAGCCGGAGGTACTCCAACACAGATACGCAGTATTTT.